The clone carrying this TCR beta chain was detected ten times or more. Its target is unknown. The sample originates from a study of T cell repertoires in cytomegalovirus infection. TCRdb itself ran the reads through MiXCR, one entry per CDR3 protein. The data contain about 740,000 distinct CDR3 sequences, 33% of them singletons. The specimen was cultured PBMCs, collected from culture after CMV antigen stimulation. This receptor was obtained from a human donor in good health (CMV status not recorded). Some clones in this sample may be carry-over from other donors' samples.

The CDR3 loop reads CATSIGVHTDTQYF. The CDR3 region has the DNA TGTGCCACGTCAATCGGGGTACATACAGATACGCAGTATTTT. The V and J genes are TRBV2 and TRBJ2-3; a weak D match, TRBD2 (5 bases). Trimming removed 10 bases from V and 3 bases from J, with 17 bases in between. Germline loops: CDR1 SNHLY, CDR2 FYNNEI. The CDR3 totals 14 residues.